Listed below are T cell receptor beta chains from one sample, sequenced in a study of T cell responses to AZD1222 COVID-19 vaccine. Sequenced by immunoSEQ multiplex PCR; TCRdb stores in-frame clones only, minus some. The sample records more than 85,000 clones, nearly 90% being singletons. The sequences come from peripheral blood, collected on day 0 of MenACWY control vaccination. The origin of the receptors is an adult in good health. The CDR3 runs from the conserved cysteine through the conserved F or W. D genes are given only for firm matches. Not every row has a clone size; where given, it reads once, few, many or a size class.

D: .; V: TRBV29-1; size: .; J: TRBJ1-2; CDR3: CSVEDRVDGYTF; DNA: TGCAGCGTTGAAGACAGGGTCGATGGCTACACCTTC
D: .; V: TRBV30; size: .; J: TRBJ2-3; CDR3: CAWSRGTDTQYF; DNA: TGTGCCTGGAGCAGGGGCACAGATACGCAGTATTTT
D: .; V: TRBV6-5; size: few; J: TRBJ2-7; CDR3: CASSIEHPGFEQYF; DNA: TGTGCCAGCAGTATCGAACACCCAGGGTTCGAGCAGTACTTC
D: TRBD1; V: TRBV28; size: once; J: TRBJ1-5; CDR3: CASSPGDRGSNQPQHF; DNA: TGTGCCAGCAGTCCCGGGGACAGGGGAAGCAATCAGCCCCAGCATTTT
D: .; V: TRBV29-1; size: once; J: TRBJ1-5; CDR3: CSVSGGPSNQPQHF; DNA: TGCAGCGTTTCAGGAGGCCCGAGCAATCAGCCCCAGCATTTT
D: TRBD2; V: TRBV5-6; size: .; J: TRBJ2-3; CDR3: CASSTWTSGFTDTQYF; DNA: TGTGCCAGCAGCACCTGGACTAGCGGATTCACAGATACGCAGTATTTT
D: .; V: TRBV6-1; size: once; J: TRBJ2-1; CDR3: CASSEAWGPRMTQFF; DNA: TGTGCCAGCAGTGAAGCATGGGGGCCGAGAATGACGCAGTTCTTC
D: .; V: TRBV6-2/TRBV6-3; size: .; J: TRBJ2-3; CDR3: CASSFRSDTQYF; DNA: TGTGCCAGCAGTTTTCGGTCAGATACGCAGTATTTT
D: .; V: TRBV6-1; size: .; J: TRBJ1-1; CDR3: CASSEGQGMNTEAFF; DNA: TGTGCCAGCAGTGAAGGGCAGGGCATGAACACTGAAGCTTTCTTT
D: .; V: TRBV27; size: .; J: TRBJ1-4; CDR3: CASKATNEKLFF; DNA: TGTGCCAGCAAGGCAACTAATGAAAAACTGTTTTTT
D: .; V: TRBV28; size: .; J: TRBJ1-5; CDR3: CASSSTQGSLGNQPQHF; DNA: TGTGCCAGCAGTTCGACACAGGGAAGTTTGGGCAATCAGCCCCAGCATTTT
D: .; V: TRBV11-3; size: .; J: TRBJ2-2; CDR3: CASTSGPGELFF; DNA: TGTGCCAGCACCTCAGGGCCCGGGGAGCTGTTTTTT
D: .; V: TRBV28; size: .; J: TRBJ1-5; CDR3: CASKGLGWPQHF; DNA: TGTGCCAGTAAGGGGTTGGGGTGGCCCCAGCATTTT
D: .; V: TRBV5-6; size: .; J: TRBJ1-1; CDR3: CASSLEVDTEAFF; DNA: TGTGCCAGCAGCTTGGAGGTGGACACTGAAGCTTTCTTT
D: TRBD1; V: TRBV6-2/TRBV6-3; size: once; J: TRBJ2-7; CDR3: CASSRGTGTASSYEQYF; DNA: TGTGCCAGCAGCCGAGGGACCGGGACAGCGAGCTCCTACGAGCAGTACTTC
D: .; V: TRBV27; size: .; J: TRBJ1-5; CDR3: CASSLSGDQPQHF; DNA: TGTGCCAGCAGTTTATCGGGGGATCAGCCCCAGCATTTT
D: .; V: TRBV6-6; size: few; J: TRBJ2-7; CDR3: CASRPDLRERRYEQYF; DNA: TGTGCCAGCAGGCCTGACCTACGGGAGAGGAGGTACGAGCAGTACTTC
D: .; V: TRBV4-3; size: few; J: TRBJ2-1; CDR3: CASSQDGIQEQFF; DNA: TGCGCCAGCAGCCAAGATGGTATTCAGGAGCAGTTCTTC
D: .; V: TRBV5-1; size: .; J: TRBJ2-1; CDR3: CASSGGDRSYNEQFF; DNA: TGCGCCAGCAGCGGGGGGGACAGGTCTTACAATGAGCAGTTCTTC
D: .; V: TRBV11-3; size: .; J: TRBJ2-1; CDR3: CASSLVGNEQFF; DNA: TGTGCCAGCAGCTTAGTCGGGAATGAGCAGTTCTTC
D: .; V: TRBV28; size: .; J: TRBJ1-2; CDR3: CASREPGKLYGYTF; DNA: TGTGCCAGCAGAGAGCCAGGGAAGCTGTATGGCTACACCTTC
D: .; V: TRBV28; size: .; J: TRBJ2-5; CDR3: CASKGGYQETQYF; DNA: TGTGCCAGCAAGGGGGGGTATCAAGAGACCCAGTACTTC
D: TRBD1; V: TRBV5-1; size: .; J: TRBJ1-1; CDR3: CASSLLTGSTEAFF; DNA: TGCGCCAGCAGCTTGTTGACAGGGAGCACTGAAGCTTTCTTT
D: .; V: TRBV7-2; size: .; J: TRBJ2-1; CDR3: CASSLGRVTEQFF; DNA: TGTGCCAGCAGCTTAGGGCGGGTGACAGAGCAGTTCTTC
D: .; V: TRBV7-9; size: .; J: TRBJ1-2; CDR3: CASSFSNYGYTF; DNA: TGTGCCAGCAGCTTTTCTAACTATGGCTACACCTTC
D: TRBD2; V: TRBV7-9; size: .; J: TRBJ2-5; CDR3: CASSLVLAGGETQYF; DNA: TGTGCCAGCAGCTTAGTCCTAGCGGGGGGAGAGACCCAGTACTTC
D: TRBD1; V: TRBV28; size: few; J: TRBJ2-2; CDR3: CASSRNRGRGNTGELFF; DNA: TGTGCCAGCAGCCGTAACAGGGGGCGCGGTAACACCGGGGAGCTGTTTTTT
D: TRBD1; V: TRBV11-2; size: .; J: TRBJ1-2; CDR3: CASSFASGQRGYTF; DNA: TGTGCCAGCAGCTTCGCCTCGGGACAGCGTGGCTACACCTTC
D: .; V: TRBV6-4; size: .; J: TRBJ1-5; CDR3: CASSEDSGQPQHF; DNA: TGTGCCAGCAGTGAAGACAGTGGACAGCCCCAGCATTTT
D: TRBD1; V: TRBV28; size: .; J: TRBJ1-2; CDR3: CASSSTGDNYGYTF; DNA: TGTGCCAGCAGTTCGACAGGGGATAACTATGGCTACACCTTC
D: .; V: TRBV7-2; size: .; J: TRBJ1-3; CDR3: CASSLVVAGNTIYF; DNA: TGTGCCAGCAGCTTAGTTGTGGCCGGAAACACCATATATTTT
D: .; V: TRBV12-2; size: .; J: TRBJ2-1; CDR3: CASRLRGTSESEREFF; DNA: TGTGCAAGTCGCTTACGGGGGACTAGCGAGAGTGAGCGTGAGTTCTTC
D: .; V: TRBV5-4; size: .; J: TRBJ1-2; CDR3: CASSPGGGWNYGYTF; DNA: TGTGCCAGCAGCCCCGGGGGGGGGTGGAACTATGGCTACACCTTC
D: TRBD1; V: TRBV6-2/TRBV6-3; size: .; J: TRBJ2-4; CDR3: CASSSWTGEPYF; DNA: TGTGCCAGCAGTTCCTGGACAGGCGAGCCGTACTTC
D: .; V: TRBV3-1/TRBV3-2; size: .; J: TRBJ1-3; CDR3: CASSQAGAGNTIYF; DNA: TGTGCCAGCAGCCAAGCTGGGGCAGGAAACACCATATATTTT
D: TRBD1; V: TRBV27; size: few; J: TRBJ1-5; CDR3: CASRPGTVFDQPQHF; DNA: TGTGCCAGCAGGCCAGGGACAGTTTTTGATCAGCCCCAGCATTTT
D: .; V: TRBV7-6; size: .; J: TRBJ2-1; CDR3: CASSSDGGLSYNEQFF; DNA: TGTGCCAGCAGCTCGGACGGGGGCCTCTCCTACAATGAGCAGTTCTTC
D: .; V: TRBV7-9; size: .; J: TRBJ1-6; CDR3: CASSNKRAHNSPLHF; DNA: TGTGCCAGCAGCAACAAAAGGGCCCATAATTCACCCCTCCACTTT
D: .; V: TRBV7-2; size: .; J: TRBJ2-3; CDR3: CASSSLSGTDTQYF; DNA: TGTGCCAGCAGCTCACTTAGCGGCACAGATACGCAGTATTTT
D: TRBD2; V: TRBV4-3; size: .; J: TRBJ2-2; CDR3: CASSQDPVFPGLAATGELFF; DNA: TGCGCCAGCAGCCAAGATCCGGTCTTCCCCGGACTAGCGGCCACCGGGGAGCTGTTTTTT
D: TRBD1; V: TRBV28; size: once; J: TRBJ1-2; CDR3: CASSTKGLGRGRGYTF; DNA: TGTGCCAGCAGCACAAAAGGGTTGGGGAGGGGGCGTGGCTACACCTTC
D: TRBD1; V: TRBV6-5; size: .; J: TRBJ2-1; CDR3: CASRAGDRGLNEQFF; DNA: TGTGCCAGCAGAGCCGGGGACAGGGGGTTGAATGAGCAGTTCTTC
D: TRBD1; V: TRBV12-3/TRBV12-4; size: once; J: TRBJ1-2; CDR3: CASSFIQGSGYTF; DNA: TGTGCCAGCAGTTTTATACAGGGGAGTGGCTACACCTTC
D: TRBD2; V: TRBV19; size: once; J: TRBJ2-1; CDR3: CASSIVPGLAETQTRYNEQFF; DNA: TGTGCCAGTAGTATAGTTCCCGGACTAGCGGAGACACAAACTCGCTACAATGAGCAGTTCTTC
D: TRBD2; V: TRBV13; size: .; J: TRBJ2-1; CDR3: CASSFPSGSYRGEQFF; DNA: TGTGCCAGCAGCTTCCCTAGCGGGAGTTACCGGGGGGAGCAGTTCTTC
D: .; V: TRBV7-9; size: .; J: TRBJ2-2; CDR3: CASSPLGAGNTGELFF; DNA: TGTGCCAGCAGCCCCCTAGGCGCAGGAAACACCGGGGAGCTGTTTTTT
D: .; V: TRBV5-5; size: .; J: TRBJ1-5; CDR3: CASSFWGRHQPQHF; DNA: TGTGCCAGCAGCTTTTGGGGCAGGCATCAGCCCCAGCATTTT
D: TRBD2; V: TRBV7-8; size: few; J: TRBJ2-3; CDR3: CASSYGSSGITDTQYF; DNA: TGTGCCAGCAGCTATGGGAGTAGCGGGATTACAGATACGCAGTATTTT
D: .; V: TRBV18; size: .; J: TRBJ1-3; CDR3: CASSPRGIGNTIYF; DNA: TGTGCCAGCTCACCACGAGGGATAGGAAACACCATATATTTT
D: .; V: TRBV3-1/TRBV3-2; size: .; J: TRBJ1-5; CDR3: CASSQLIPTEAGSNQPQHF; DNA: TGTGCCAGCAGCCAATTGATTCCGACAGAGGCGGGGAGCAATCAGCCCCAGCATTTT
D: TRBD1; V: TRBV6-2/TRBV6-3; size: .; J: TRBJ2-3; CDR3: CASSPGDRALNTQYF; DNA: TGTGCCAGCAGTCCGGGGGACAGGGCTCTCAATACGCAGTATTTT